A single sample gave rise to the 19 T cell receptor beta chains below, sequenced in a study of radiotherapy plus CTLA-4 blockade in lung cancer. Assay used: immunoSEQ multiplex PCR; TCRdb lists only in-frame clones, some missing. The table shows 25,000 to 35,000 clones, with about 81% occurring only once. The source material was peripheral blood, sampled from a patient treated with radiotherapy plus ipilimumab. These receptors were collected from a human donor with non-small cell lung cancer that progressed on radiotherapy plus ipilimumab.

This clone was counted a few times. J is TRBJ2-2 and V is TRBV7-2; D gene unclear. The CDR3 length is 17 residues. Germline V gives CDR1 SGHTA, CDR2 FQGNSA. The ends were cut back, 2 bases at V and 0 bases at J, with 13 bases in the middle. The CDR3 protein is CASSLTPLSANTGELFF. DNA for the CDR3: TGTGCCAGCAGCTTAACCCCCCTCAGCGCGAACACCGGGGAGCTGTTTTTT.

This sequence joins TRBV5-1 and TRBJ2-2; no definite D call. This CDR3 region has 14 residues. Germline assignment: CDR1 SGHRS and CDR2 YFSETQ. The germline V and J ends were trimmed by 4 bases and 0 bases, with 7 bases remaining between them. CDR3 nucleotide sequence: TGCGCCAGCAGCCCCGAGGCGAACACCGGGGAGCTGTTTTTT. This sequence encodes CASSPEANTGELFF.

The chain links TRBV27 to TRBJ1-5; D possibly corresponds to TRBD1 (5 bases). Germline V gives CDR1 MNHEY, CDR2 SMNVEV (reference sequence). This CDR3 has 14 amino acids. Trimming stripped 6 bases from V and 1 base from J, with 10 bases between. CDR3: CASRTALSNQPQHF. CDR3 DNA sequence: TGTGCCAGCAGGACAGCCCTAAGCAATCAGCCCCAGCATTTT.

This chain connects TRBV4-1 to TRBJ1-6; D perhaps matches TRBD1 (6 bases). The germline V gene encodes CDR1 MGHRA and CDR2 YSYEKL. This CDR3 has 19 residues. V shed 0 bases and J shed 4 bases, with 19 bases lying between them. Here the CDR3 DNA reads TGCGCCAGCAGCCAAGATCGTCCTCTCCGGACAGCGTATAATTCACCCCTCCACTTT. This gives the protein CASSQDRPLRTAYNSPLHF.

The CDR3 DNA sequence: TGTGCCATCGGGGACTTGGGACAGGACTATGGCTACACCTTC. Protein sequence: CAIGDLGQDYGYTF. The chain links TRBV10-3 to TRBJ1-2; 8 positions match TRBD1. This CDR3 is built from 14 residues. Germline V gives CDR1 ENHRY, CDR2 SYGVKD. Trimming at V came to 8 bases and at J to 3 bases, leaving 8 bases not matched to a gene.

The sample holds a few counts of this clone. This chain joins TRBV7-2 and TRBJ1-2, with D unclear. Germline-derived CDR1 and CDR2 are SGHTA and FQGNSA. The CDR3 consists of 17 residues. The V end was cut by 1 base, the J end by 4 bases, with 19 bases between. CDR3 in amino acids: CASSLGCGRSEVYGYTF. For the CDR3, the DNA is TGTGCCAGCAGCTTAGGTTGCGGGAGGTCGGAGGTCTATGGCTACACCTTC.

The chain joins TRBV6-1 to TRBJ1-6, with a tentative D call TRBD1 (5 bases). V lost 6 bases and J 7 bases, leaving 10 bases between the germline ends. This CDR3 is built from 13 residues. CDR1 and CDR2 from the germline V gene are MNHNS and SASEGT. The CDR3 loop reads CASRQELNSPLHF. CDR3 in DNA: TGTGCCAGCAGACAGGAGCTCAATTCACCCCTCCACTTT.

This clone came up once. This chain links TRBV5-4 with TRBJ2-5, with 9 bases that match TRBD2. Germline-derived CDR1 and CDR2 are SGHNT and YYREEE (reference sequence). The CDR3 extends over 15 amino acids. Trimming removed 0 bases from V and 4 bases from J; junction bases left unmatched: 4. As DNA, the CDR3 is TGTGCCAGCAGCTTGGAGGCGGGAGGGGGAGAGACCCAGTACTTC. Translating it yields CASSLEAGGGETQYF.

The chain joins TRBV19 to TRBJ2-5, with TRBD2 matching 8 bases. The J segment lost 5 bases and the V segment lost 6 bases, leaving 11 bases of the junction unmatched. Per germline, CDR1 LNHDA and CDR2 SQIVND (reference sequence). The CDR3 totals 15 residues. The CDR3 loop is CASRTQGLAGETQYF. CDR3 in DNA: TGTGCCAGTAGGACCCAAGGACTAGCAGGCGAGACCCAGTACTTC.

The CDR3, as DNA: TGTGCCAGCTCACCACCGGAGGGAACAAACTATGGCTACACCTTC. As protein: CASSPPEGTNYGYTF. The chain carries TRBV18 and TRBJ1-2; D is ambiguous. V was trimmed by 0 bases and J by 2 bases, leaving 10 bases between them. The CDR3 runs 15 residues. Germline assignment: CDR1 KGHSH and CDR2 LQKENI.

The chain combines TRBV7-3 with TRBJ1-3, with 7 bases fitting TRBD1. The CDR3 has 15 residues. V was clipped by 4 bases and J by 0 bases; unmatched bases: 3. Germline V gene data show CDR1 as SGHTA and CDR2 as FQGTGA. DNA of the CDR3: TGTGCCAGCAGCTCCGGGACAGCCTCTGGAAACACCATATATTTT. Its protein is CASSSGTASGNTIYF.

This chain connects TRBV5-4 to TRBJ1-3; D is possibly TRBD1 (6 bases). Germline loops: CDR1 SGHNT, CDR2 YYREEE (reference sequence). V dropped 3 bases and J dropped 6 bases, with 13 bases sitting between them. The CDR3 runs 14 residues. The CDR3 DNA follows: TGTGCCAGCAGCTCGGACAGAAAACTAAACACCATATATTTT. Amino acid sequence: CASSSDRKLNTIYF.

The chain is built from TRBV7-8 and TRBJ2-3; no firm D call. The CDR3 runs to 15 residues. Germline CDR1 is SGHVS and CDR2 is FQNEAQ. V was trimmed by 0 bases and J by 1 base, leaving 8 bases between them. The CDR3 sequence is CASSLAGFRTDTQYF. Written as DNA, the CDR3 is TGTGCCAGCAGCTTAGCCGGTTTCCGCACAGATACGCAGTATTTT.

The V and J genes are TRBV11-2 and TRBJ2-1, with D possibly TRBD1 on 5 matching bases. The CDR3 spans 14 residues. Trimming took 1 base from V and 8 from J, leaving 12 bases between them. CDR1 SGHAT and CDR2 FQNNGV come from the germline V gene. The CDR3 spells CASSLAQGIHEQFF. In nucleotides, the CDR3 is TGTGCCAGCAGCTTAGCCCAGGGTATCCATGAGCAGTTCTTC.

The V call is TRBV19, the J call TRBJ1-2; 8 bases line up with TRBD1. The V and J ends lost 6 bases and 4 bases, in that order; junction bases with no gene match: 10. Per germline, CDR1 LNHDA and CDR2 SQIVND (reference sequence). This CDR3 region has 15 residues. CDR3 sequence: CASSQDRASGYGYTF. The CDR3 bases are TGTGCCAGTAGCCAGGACAGGGCCTCTGGCTATGGCTACACCTTC.

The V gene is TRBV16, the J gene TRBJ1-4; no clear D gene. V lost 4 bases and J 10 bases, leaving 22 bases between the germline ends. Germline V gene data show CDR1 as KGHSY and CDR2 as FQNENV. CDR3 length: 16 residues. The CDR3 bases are TGTGCCAGCAGCCCATCGATCCGAGGAGATGTCGTAAAACTGTTTTTT. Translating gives CASSPSIRGDVVKLFF.

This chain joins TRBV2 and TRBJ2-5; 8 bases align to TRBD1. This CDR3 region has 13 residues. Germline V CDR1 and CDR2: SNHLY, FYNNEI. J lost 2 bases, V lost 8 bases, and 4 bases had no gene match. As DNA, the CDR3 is TGTGCCAGCGGGACAGGAGGGCAAGAGACCCAGTACTTC. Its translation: CASGTGGQETQYF.

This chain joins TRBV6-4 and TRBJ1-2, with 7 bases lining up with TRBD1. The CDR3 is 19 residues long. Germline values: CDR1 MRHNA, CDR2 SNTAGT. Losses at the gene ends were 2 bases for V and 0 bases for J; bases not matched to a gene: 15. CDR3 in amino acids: CASSDRYPTGWNPNYGYTF. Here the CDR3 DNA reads TGTGCCAGCAGTGACAGGTACCCGACAGGGTGGAATCCTAACTATGGCTACACCTTC.

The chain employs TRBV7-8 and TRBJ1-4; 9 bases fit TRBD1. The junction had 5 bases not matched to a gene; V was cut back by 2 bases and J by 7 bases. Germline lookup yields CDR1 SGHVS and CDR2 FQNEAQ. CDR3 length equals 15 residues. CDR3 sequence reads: CASSLQGTGTEKLFF. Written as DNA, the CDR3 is TGTGCCAGCAGCTTACAAGGGACAGGGACTGAAAAACTGTTTTTT.